The 22 T cell receptor beta chains presented below share a single source sample, sequenced in a study of beta chain features in type 1 diabetes. Reverse transcription of all isolated RNA meant that expressed TCRB transcripts were sequenced. Sequencing used immunoSEQ multiplex PCR; TCRdb keeps in-frame clones, though not all of them. The table shows 200,000 to 250,000 clones, with 25% to 30% occurring only once. Sequenced material: central memory CD4+ T cells from blood. The receptors were gathered from a man aged 30-40 years in good health.

In regard to this clone: Other DNA sequences in the sample encode the same CDR3. V gene TRBV20-1 combines with J gene TRBJ2-1, with a tentative D call TRBD1 (5 bases). CDR3 length equals 11 residues. Germline values: CDR1 DFQATT, CDR2 SNEGSKA (reference sequence). Trimming took 2 bases from V and 7 from J, leaving 6 bases between them. The CDR3 loop reads CSARPGNEQFF. Here the CDR3 DNA reads TGCAGTGCTAGACCAGGGAATGAGCAGTTCTTC.

This clone was picked up many times. Distinct nucleotide sequences in the sample also encode this CDR3. The chain joins TRBV18 to TRBJ1-1, with D perhaps TRBD1 (5 bases). The CDR3 sequence is 14 residues long. With 6 bases removed from V and 3 bases from J, the gap between germline ends came to 14 bases. Germline V lookup: CDR1 KGHSH, CDR2 LQKENI. CDR3 sequence: CASSPRDRDTEAFF. The CDR3 nucleotides read TGTGCCAGCTCTCCCAGGGATAGGGACACTGAAGCTTTCTTT.

This chain uses TRBV15 with TRBJ1-1; 7 bases line up with TRBD1. From germline, CDR1 is LNHNV and CDR2 YYDKDF (reference sequence). V lost 0 bases and J lost 3; bases outside the gene matches: 4. The CDR3 contains 15 residues. CDR3 sequence (DNA): TGTGCCACCAGCAGAGAAGGCAGGGGGTACACTGAAGCTTTCTTT. Translated: CATSREGRGYTEAFF.

This clone was seen only a few times. This chain joins TRBV5-1 and TRBJ2-5; D may be TRBD2 (6 bases). This CDR3 is 17 amino acids long. Trimming took off 4 bases at V and 1 base at J, with 20 bases between the two ends. The V gene's germline CDR1 is SGHRS and CDR2 YFSETQ. The CDR3 reads CASSPGLAQALQETQYF. DNA of the CDR3: TGCGCCAGCAGCCCGGGACTGGCACAGGCCCTCCAAGAGACCCAGTACTTC.

The chain is built from TRBV7-2 and TRBJ2-1; D ambiguous. V lost 8 bases, J lost 7 bases, and 12 bases lay in between. CDR1 and CDR2 (germline): SGHTA, FQGNSA. The CDR3 covers 12 residues. The CDR3 DNA sequence: TGTGCCAGCGGTTCTAGGGCGAATGAGCAGTTCTTC. The encoded protein is CASGSRANEQFF.

This clone was found many times. This rearrangement joins TRBV5-4 to TRBJ1-2, with D unresolved. There are 10 residues in the CDR3. Germline assignment: CDR1 SGHNT and CDR2 YYREEE (reference sequence). Trimming took 3 bases from V and 8 from J, leaving 5 bases between them. CDR3 coding DNA: TGTGCCAGCAGCTCTCGAGGCTACACCTTC. Translated, it gives CASSSRGYTF. Complete variable domain (other parts from reference TRBV5-4 and TRBJ1-2): ETGVTQSPTHLIKTRGQQVTLRCSSQSGHNTVSWYQQALGQGPQFIFQYYREEENGRGNFPPRFSGLQFPNYSSELNVNALELDDSALYLCASSSRGYTFGSGTRLTVV.

This clone appeared a few times. This sequence joins TRBV28 and TRBJ2-1; 10 bases are shared with TRBD2. The CDR3 has 14 residues. The trim removed 4 bases at V and 8 bases at J, leaving 5 bases unmatched. The germline V gene encodes CDR1 MDHEN and CDR2 SYDVKM. CDR3 DNA sequence: TGTGCCAGCAGTTCTAGCGGGAGTAAAGATGAGCAGTTCTTC. Its translation: CASSSSGSKDEQFF.

This chain connects TRBV11-2 to TRBJ2-7; D not certain. The CDR3 runs 13 residues. Germline V gene sequence: CDR1 SGHAT, CDR2 FQNNGV. Trimming took off 7 bases at V and 3 bases at J, with 13 bases between the two ends. Here the CDR3 reads CASNPSGVYEQYF. DNA of the CDR3: TGTGCCAGCAACCCGTCAGGTGTCTACGAGCAGTACTTC.

This clone showed up just a few times. The rearrangement links TRBV29-1 to TRBJ2-7; 7 positions agree with TRBD1. CDR1 and CDR2 (germline): SQVTM, ANQGSEA. The CDR3 consists of 13 residues. The CDR3: CSATGWLRNEQYF. CDR3 in DNA: TGCAGTGCGACAGGGTGGCTTCGAAACGAGCAGTACTTC.

The rearrangement uses TRBV30 and TRBJ2-7; D ambiguous. Germline values: CDR1 GTSNPN, CDR2 SVGIG (reference sequence). This CDR3 comprises 11 residues. The germline V and J ends were trimmed by 8 bases and 5 bases, with 13 bases remaining between them. The DNA for the CDR3 is TGTGCCCAAATGTCGGGCAACGAGCAGTACTTC. The encoded protein is CAQMSGNEQYF.

This clone was seen more than once but under ten times. The chain has TRBV7-8 and TRBJ2-5, with 7 bases that match TRBD2. The CDR3 consists of 14 residues. Unmatched junction bases numbered 4, after V lost 1 base and J lost 5 bases. The germline V gene encodes CDR1 SGHVS and CDR2 FQNEAQ. CDR3 loop: CASSLGLARETQYF. The CDR3 DNA reads as TGTGCCAGCAGCTTAGGACTAGCTCGGGAGACCCAGTACTTC.

Of note for this clone: This specimen includes other DNA sequences encoding the same CDR3. CDR3 nucleotide sequence: TGCAGCGTTGAGGGGACAGGCTACGAGCAGTACTTC. Translating gives CSVEGTGYEQYF. This chain connects TRBV29-1 to TRBJ2-7; 8 positions agree with TRBD1. Germline V gives CDR1 SQVTM, CDR2 ANQGSEA. V shed 3 bases, J shed 3 bases, and the junction held 1 base outside the gene matches. The CDR3 consists of 12 residues.

The V call is TRBV2, the J call TRBJ2-3; D is tentatively TRBD1 or TRBD2 (5 bases each). Germline V gives CDR1 SNHLY, CDR2 FYNNEI. The CDR3 length is 13 residues. The V gene lost 3 bases and the J gene lost 9 bases, with 13 bases spanning the gap. The CDR3 spells CASSDESWDTQYF. As DNA, the CDR3 is TGTGCCAGCAGTGATGAGTCCTGGGACACGCAGTATTTT. Full variable domain (rest looked up from reference TRBV2 and TRBJ2-3): EPEVTQTPSHQVTQMGQEVILRCVPISNHLYFYWYRQILGQKVEFLVSFYNNEISEKSEIFDDQFSVERPDGSNFTLKIRSTKLEDSAMYFCASSDESWDTQYFGPGTRLTVL.

The chain uses TRBV5-4 and TRBJ2-5; D remains unclear. Germline assignment: CDR1 SGHNT and CDR2 YYREEE (reference sequence). CDR3 length: 12 residues. The V end was cut by 3 bases, the J end by 0 bases, with 3 bases between. Here the CDR3 reads CASSYNQETQYF. CDR3 coding DNA: TGTGCCAGCAGCTACAACCAAGAGACCCAGTACTTC. Together with reference TRBV5-4 and TRBJ2-5, the CDR3 gives the full variable domain: ETGVTQSPTHLIKTRGQQVTLRCSSQSGHNTVSWYQQALGQGPQFIFQYYREEENGRGNFPPRFSGLQFPNYSSELNVNALELDDSALYLCASSYNQETQYFGPGTRLLVL.

This clone was counted a few times. The chain carries TRBV6-6 and TRBJ1-1, with D perhaps matching TRBD1 (6 bases). Germline V lookup: CDR1 MNHNY, CDR2 SVGAGI (reference sequence). V was cut by 5 bases and J by 8 bases, with 15 bases left in between. This CDR3 spans 13 amino acids. CDR3 bases: TGTGCCAGCAGTCCCCAGGGGTCGTCGGAAGCTTTCTTT. Its protein product is CASSPQGSSEAFF.

This clone has a handful of counts. The J gene is TRBJ2-7, the V gene TRBV7-9, with D unresolved. V gave up 0 bases and J gave up 9 bases, with 15 bases separating them. The CDR3 runs 14 residues. CDR1 SEHNR and CDR2 FQNEAQ come from the germline V gene (reference sequence). In DNA form, the CDR3 reads TGTGCCAGCAGCTTAGCAGGCCAGCCCAGTGGGCAGTACTTC. Translated, it gives CASSLAGQPSGQYF.

The gene calls are TRBV30 and TRBJ2-7, with TRBD2 matching over 7 bases. The CDR3 has 14 residues. CDR1 and CDR2 (germline): GTSNPN, SVGIG (reference sequence). V dropped 4 bases and J dropped 2; count of bases not matched to a gene: 8. The CDR3 nucleotides are TGTGCCTGGAACGCCCACGCGGGAGCCTACGAGCAGTACTTC. Protein product: CAWNAHAGAYEQYF.

This rearrangement joins TRBV4-1 to TRBJ2-5; 9 nucleotides agree with TRBD2. From germline, CDR1 is MGHRA and CDR2 YSYEKL. V shed 1 base, J shed 3 bases, and the junction held 0 bases outside the gene matches. The CDR3 sequence is 14 residues long. The CDR3 protein is CASSQGLAEETQYF. For the CDR3, the DNA is TGCGCCAGCAGCCAAGGACTAGCGGAAGAGACCCAGTACTTC.

This clone was seen only a few times. The sample carries other DNA sequences with the same CDR3. The chain links TRBV7-9 to TRBJ2-5; D gene uncertain. The germline gives CDR1 SEHNR, CDR2 FQNEAQ (reference sequence). Trimming cost V 3 bases and J 4 bases, with 3 bases left between them. The CDR3 consists of 11 residues. The CDR3 nucleotides read TGTGCCAGCAGCTTTGGAGAGACCCAGTACTTC. It specifies CASSFGETQYF.

In its sample, this clone was seen once. This rearrangement joins TRBV5-1 to TRBJ2-5; TRBD2 is a possible D gene (6 bases). Germline V gives CDR1 SGHRS, CDR2 YFSETQ. The germline V and J ends were trimmed by 4 bases and 4 bases, with 14 bases remaining between them. This CDR3 contains 14 residues. CDR3 amino acids: CASSVSTRGETQYF. CDR3 nucleotides: TGCGCCAGCAGCGTCTCGACTAGGGGAGAGACCCAGTACTTC. The full variable domain, completed using reference TRBV5-1 and TRBJ2-5, is KAGVTQTPRYLIKTRGQQVTLSCSPISGHRSVSWYQQTPGQGLQFLFEYFSETQRNKGNFPGRFSGRQFSNSRSEMNVSTLELGDSALYLCASSVSTRGETQYFGPGTRLLVL.

This clone was counted only a few times. The chain has TRBV7-9 and TRBJ1-1; 7 bases are a match to TRBD1. This CDR3 has 13 residues. Trimming cost V 5 bases and J 4 bases; bases outside gene matches: 4. Germline CDR1 is SEHNR and CDR2 is FQNEAQ (reference sequence). The CDR3 coding sequence is TGTGCCAGCAGCCCGGGACAGACCACTGAAGCTTTCTTT. This translates into CASSPGQTTEAFF.

With regard to this clone: This may arise from a read error, as a much more abundant clone is one base away. V usage is TRBV7-2 and J usage is TRBJ2-7; weak D call: TRBD1 (6 bases). CDR1 SGHTA and CDR2 FQGNSA come from the germline V gene. The germline V and J ends were trimmed by 5 bases and 4 bases, with 9 bases remaining between them. The CDR3 has 12 amino acids. CDR3 region: CASSPGQYEQYF. CDR3 nucleotides: TGTGCCAGCAGCCCAGGACAGTACGAGCAGTACTTC.